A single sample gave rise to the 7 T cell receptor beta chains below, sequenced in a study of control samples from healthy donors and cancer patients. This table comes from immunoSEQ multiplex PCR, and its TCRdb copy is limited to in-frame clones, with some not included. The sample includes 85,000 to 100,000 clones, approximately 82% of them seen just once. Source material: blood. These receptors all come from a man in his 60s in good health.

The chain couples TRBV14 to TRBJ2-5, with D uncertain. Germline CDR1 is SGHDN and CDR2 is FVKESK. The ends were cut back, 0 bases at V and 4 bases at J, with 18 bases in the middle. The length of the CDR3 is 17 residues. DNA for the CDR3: TGTGCCAGCAGCCAAGATATCTTCCCGGTGGGTCCAGAGACCCAGTACTTC. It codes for CASSQDIFPVGPETQYF.

DNA of the CDR3: TGTGCCAGCTCCGTCGGGGGGTTAGGGCACGAGCAGTACTTC. Its protein product is CASSVGGLGHEQYF. The chain combines TRBV18 with TRBJ2-7; 7 nucleotides match TRBD2. After removal of 6 bases from V and 5 bases from J, the junction contained 10 bases not matched to a gene. Per the germline V gene, CDR1 is KGHSH and CDR2 is LQKENI. This CDR3 region has 14 residues.

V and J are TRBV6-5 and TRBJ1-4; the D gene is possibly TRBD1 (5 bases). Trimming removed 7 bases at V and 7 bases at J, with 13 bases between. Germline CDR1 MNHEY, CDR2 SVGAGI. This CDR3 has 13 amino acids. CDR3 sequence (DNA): TGTGCCAGCATCGGGGGGTCAGGTGAAAAACTGTTTTTT. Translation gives CASIGGSGEKLFF.

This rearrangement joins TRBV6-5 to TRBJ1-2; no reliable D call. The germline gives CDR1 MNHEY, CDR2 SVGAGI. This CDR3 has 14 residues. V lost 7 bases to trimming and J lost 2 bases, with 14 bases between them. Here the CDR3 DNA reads TGTGCCAGCACCCAGTCCCAGCTAAACTATGGCTACACCTTC. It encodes CASTQSQLNYGYTF.

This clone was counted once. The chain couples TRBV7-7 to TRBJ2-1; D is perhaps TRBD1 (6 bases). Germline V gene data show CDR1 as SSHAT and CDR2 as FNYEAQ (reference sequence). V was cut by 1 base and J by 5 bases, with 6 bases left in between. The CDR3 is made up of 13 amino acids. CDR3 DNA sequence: TGTGCCAGCAGCTTAGGGACAGACAATGAGCAGTTCTTC. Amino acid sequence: CASSLGTDNEQFF.

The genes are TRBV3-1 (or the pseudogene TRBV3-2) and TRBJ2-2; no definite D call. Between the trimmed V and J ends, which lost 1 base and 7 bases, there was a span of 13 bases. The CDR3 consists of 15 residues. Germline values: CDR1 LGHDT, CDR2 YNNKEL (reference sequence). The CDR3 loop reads CASSQALVSIGELFF. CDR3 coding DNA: TGTGCCAGCAGCCAAGCTTTAGTGTCTATCGGGGAGCTGTTTTTT.

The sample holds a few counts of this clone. This CDR3 is CASSIDQGTGANVLTF. CDR3 bases: TGTGCCAGTAGTATAGATCAGGGGACTGGGGCCAACGTCCTGACTTTC. The rearrangement uses TRBV19 and TRBJ2-6; D is perhaps TRBD1 (6 bases). Looked up from germline, CDR1 is LNHDA and CDR2 is SQIVND (reference sequence). This CDR3 has 16 amino acids. Trimming pared 0 bases from V and 2 bases from J, leaving 8 bases between.